The 14 T cell receptor beta chains below were found in one sample sequenced in a study of OX40 agonist ivuxolimab in advanced cancers. Method: immunoSEQ multiplex PCR; TCRdb's copy keeps in-frame clones and lacks some. Altogether about 80,000 clones are present, about 88% being singletons, with the ten largest covering 10% to 15%. This sample comprised CD4+ or CD8+ T cells sorted from blood, obtained in a trial of the OX40 agonist ivuxolimab. These receptors were obtained from an adult with an advanced solid tumor such as melanoma, head and neck, liver or kidney cancer.

Only a few counts were recorded for this clone. The rearrangement links TRBV7-9 to TRBJ2-7; no definite D call. Per germline, CDR1 SEHNR and CDR2 FQNEAQ (reference sequence). CDR3 size: 12 residues. Trimming removed 4 bases from V and 0 bases from J, with 4 bases in between. The CDR3 sequence is CASSSSSYEQYF. The CDR3 region has the DNA TGTGCCAGCAGCTCGAGCTCCTACGAGCAGTACTTC.

This rearrangement joins TRBV9 to TRBJ2-1, with TRBD2 matching over 7 bases. Germline values: CDR1 SGDLS, CDR2 YYNGEE. J lost 4 bases, V lost 4 bases, and 11 bases had no gene match. The CDR3 has 16 residues. The CDR3 coding sequence is TGTGCCAGCAGCTATAAACCTAGCGGCCTATACAATGAGCAGTTCTTC. Its translation: CASSYKPSGLYNEQFF.

CDR3: CASSPVSGYSYNEQFF. The CDR3 region has the DNA TGTGCCAGCAGTCCAGTTAGCGGGTACTCCTACAATGAGCAGTTCTTC. The chain is built from TRBV27 and TRBJ2-1, with 7 bases fitting TRBD2. Germline CDR1 and CDR2: MNHEY and SMNVEV (reference sequence). V lost 5 bases and J lost 0; bases outside the gene matches: 7. The length of the CDR3 is 16 residues.

The chain is built from TRBV27 and TRBJ1-6; D remains unclear. Germline V gene data show CDR1 as MNHEY and CDR2 as SMNVEV (reference sequence). The CDR3 covers 13 residues. V lost 5 bases and J lost 6, with 8 bases in between. The CDR3 is CASSHQPNSPLHF. CDR3 in DNA: TGTGCCAGCAGTCACCAGCCTAATTCACCCCTCCACTTT.

This clone came up once. V and J are TRBV5-1 and TRBJ2-7, with 9 bases aligning to TRBD1. Trimming took 3 bases from V and 5 from J; bases not matched to a gene: 6. The CDR3 covers 14 residues. CDR1 is SGHRS and CDR2 is YFSETQ in the germline V gene. CDR3 protein: CASSSGQGSHEQYF. Written as DNA, the CDR3 is TGCGCCAGCAGCTCCGGACAGGGGAGCCACGAGCAGTACTTC.

This chain uses TRBV5-1 with TRBJ1-4, with 8 bases fitting TRBD1. The ends lost 2 bases at V and 7 bases at J; junction bases unmatched: 4. The CDR3 is 14 residues long. Per the germline V gene, CDR1 is SGHRS and CDR2 is YFSETQ. The chain's CDR3 is CASSFGQGFEKLFF. The CDR3 region has the DNA TGCGCCAGCAGCTTCGGACAGGGTTTTGAAAAACTGTTTTTT.

This sequence joins TRBV6-5 and TRBJ2-4; the D gene could be TRBD1 or TRBD2 (5 bases each). The V gene lost 6 bases and the J gene lost 7 bases, with 13 bases spanning the gap. From germline, CDR1 is MNHEY and CDR2 SVGAGI. This CDR3 comprises 13 residues. In DNA form, the CDR3 reads TGTGCCAGCAGCTCGGGACGGAGGAACATTCAGTACTTC. Protein: CASSSGRRNIQYF.

The J gene is TRBJ2-7, the V gene TRBV2; 7 nucleotides line up with TRBD2. Germline CDR1 is SNHLY and CDR2 is FYNNEI. Losses at the gene ends were 2 bases for V and 4 bases for J; bases not matched to a gene: 11. The CDR3 extends over 16 amino acids. CDR3 sequence: CASSERGRGELYEQYF. The CDR3 coding sequence is TGTGCCAGCAGTGAAAGGGGCCGGGGGGAGCTGTACGAGCAGTACTTC. Using reference TRBV2 and TRBJ2-7 for the parts outside the CDR3, the full variable domain is EPEVTQTPSHQVTQMGQEVILRCVPISNHLYFYWYRQILGQKVEFLVSFYNNEISEKSEIFDDQFSVERPDGSNFTLKIRSTKLEDSAMYFCASSERGRGELYEQYFGPGTRLTVT.

The chain uses TRBV27 and TRBJ2-1, with 7 bases lining up with TRBD1. There are 12 residues in the CDR3. Germline lookup yields CDR1 MNHEY and CDR2 SMNVEV (reference sequence). The junction had 5 bases not matched to a gene; V was cut back by 5 bases and J by 10 bases. This chain's CDR3 is CASSLQGTEQFF. CDR3 DNA sequence: TGTGCCAGCAGTCTACAGGGGACAGAGCAGTTCTTC.

This sequence joins TRBV7-9 and TRBJ2-3; TRBD2 aligns across 7 bases. The CDR3 is 16 residues long. The V gene end was trimmed by 2 bases and the J gene end by 4 bases; junction bases not matched to a gene: 9. Germline V CDR1 and CDR2: SEHNR, FQNEAQ (reference sequence). DNA of the CDR3: TGTGCCAGCAGCTTATATTTGACTAGCCGGGCAGATACGCAGTATTTT. This translates into CASSLYLTSRADTQYF.

This clone came up a few times. The chain combines TRBV27 with TRBJ1-1; 10 nucleotides match TRBD1. After removal of 4 bases from V and 0 bases from J, the junction contained 2 bases not matched to a gene. From germline, CDR1 is MNHEY and CDR2 SMNVEV (reference sequence). The CDR3 has 15 residues. Here the CDR3 DNA reads TGTGCCAGCAGTTCGGGACAGGGGCTGAACACTGAAGCTTTCTTT. This translates into CASSSGQGLNTEAFF.

The chain is built from TRBV4-1 and TRBJ2-5; 15 nucleotides line up with TRBD2. Germline V gives CDR1 MGHRA, CDR2 YSYEKL. J gave up 5 bases and V 0 bases, and 4 bases lay outside the gene matches. The CDR3 covers 17 residues. This CDR3 is CASSQEGLAGGGETQYF. For the CDR3, the DNA is TGCGCCAGCAGCCAAGAGGGACTAGCGGGAGGTGGGGAGACCCAGTACTTC.

The chain combines TRBV15 with TRBJ1-1, with D hard to call. The CDR3 covers 14 residues. V was trimmed by 3 bases and J by 0 bases, leaving 8 bases between them. Germline V lookup: CDR1 LNHNV, CDR2 YYDKDF (reference sequence). The CDR3, as DNA: TGTGCCACCAGCAGCCAGATAGTGAACACTGAAGCTTTCTTT. This sequence encodes CATSSQIVNTEAFF.

CDR3 loop: CAFRQGATEAFF. Here the CDR3 DNA reads TGTGCCTTTAGACAGGGGGCCACTGAAGCTTTCTTT. The rearrangement links TRBV30 to TRBJ1-1; 10 bases are shared with TRBD1. Germline CDR1 reads GTSNPN; CDR2 reads SVGIG (reference sequence). The CDR3 spans 12 residues. V dropped 7 bases and J dropped 4; count of bases not matched to a gene: 3.